Below are 28 T cell receptor beta chains sequenced from a single sample in a study of T cells in Graves' hyperthyroidism and ophthalmopathy. Amplified TCR beta CDR3 regions came from RNA transcripts. The HTBI primer set served for first-round RT-PCR of the TCR CDR3. In TCRdb, the multiplex PCR reads were re-called with MiXCR into one record per CDR3 protein. The data show fewer than 850,000 distinct CDR3 sequences, with around 15% seen just once and 15% to 19% held by the top ten. The specimen sequenced was blood. The origin of the receptors is a man in his forties or fifties with Graves' hyperthyroidism.

This clonotype was picked up many times. V usage is TRBV10-3 and J usage is TRBJ1-1, with 7 bases fitting TRBD1. The germline V gene encodes CDR1 ENHRY and CDR2 SYGVKD. Trimming removed 3 bases from V and 1 base from J; junction bases left unmatched: 11. The CDR3 totals 17 residues. CDR3 sequence (DNA): TGTGCCATCAGTGACCTTAGACAGGGAAGAAGGAACACTGAAGCTTTCTTT. Its translation: CAISDLRQGRRNTEAFF.

This clonotype was observed a handful of times. V is TRBV28 and J is TRBJ2-7, with TRBD2 matching over 10 bases. The V and J ends lost 7 bases and 0 bases, in that order; junction bases with no gene match: 9. This CDR3 has 16 residues. Germline values: CDR1 MDHEN, CDR2 SYDVKM. CDR3 DNA: TGTGCCAGCATTACAAGGACTAGCGGCTTCTCCTACGAGCAGTACTTC. Translating gives CASITRTSGFSYEQYF.

The chain uses TRBV4-3 and TRBJ1-1; the match to TRBD1 covers 8 bases. In germline, CDR1 is LGHNA, CDR2 YSLEER. The CDR3 length is 16 residues. V shed 1 base, J shed 0 bases, and the junction held 4 bases outside the gene matches. The CDR3 nucleotides read TGCGCCAGCAGCCAAGCCGGGACAGGAATGAACACTGAAGCTTTCTTT. It specifies CASSQAGTGMNTEAFF.

In this sample, this clonotype turned up many times. The chain joins TRBV2 to TRBJ2-7, with 11 bases identical to TRBD1. Germline assignment: CDR1 SNHLY and CDR2 FYNNEI. V shed 4 bases, J shed 4 bases, and the junction held 6 bases outside the gene matches. This CDR3 is built from 15 residues. The CDR3 here is CASSVFGQGAYEQYF. The CDR3 coding sequence is TGTGCCAGCAGTGTCTTCGGACAGGGGGCTTACGAGCAGTACTTC.

This clonotype was observed many times. The J gene is TRBJ2-4, the V gene TRBV11-2, with D possibly being TRBD1 (5 bases). The CDR3 consists of 16 residues. The V gene's germline CDR1 is SGHAT and CDR2 FQNNGV. V gave up 0 bases and J gave up 6 bases, with 15 bases separating them. CDR3: CASSLDFAGSRNIQYF. Written as DNA, the CDR3 is TGTGCCAGCAGCTTAGATTTTGCAGGGTCGAGAAACATTCAGTACTTC. Using reference TRBV11-2 and TRBJ2-4 for the parts outside the CDR3, the full variable domain is EAGVAQSPRYKIIEKRQSVAFWCNPISGHATLYWYQQILGQGPKLLIQFQNNGVVDDSQLPKDRFSAERLKGVDSTLKIQPAKLEDSAVYLCASSLDFAGSRNIQYFGAGTRLSVL.

In its sample, this clonotype was seen many times. The chain combines TRBV6-1 with TRBJ2-5; the match to TRBD2 covers 13 bases. From germline, CDR1 is MNHNS and CDR2 SASEGT. CDR3 length equals 17 residues. The V and J ends lost 7 bases and 4 bases, in that order; junction bases with no gene match: 12. The CDR3 region has the DNA TGTGCCAGCACCCAAGGGACACTAGCGGGAGGGCCAGAGACCCAGTACTTC. Residues: CASTQGTLAGGPETQYF.

In this sample, this clonotype turned up many times. The chain recombines TRBV20-1 with TRBJ2-3, with 8 bases aligning to TRBD2. Looked up from germline, CDR1 is DFQATT and CDR2 is SNEGSKA (reference sequence). The ends lost 6 bases at V and 3 bases at J; junction bases unmatched: 8. The CDR3 has 14 amino acids. This CDR3 reads CSAQSGSSTDTQYF. The DNA of the CDR3 is TGCAGTGCCCAAAGCGGGAGTTCGACAGATACGCAGTATTTT.

There are many counts of this clonotype. The rearrangement uses TRBV2 and TRBJ1-5; a possible D gene is TRBD1 (5 bases). The CDR3 has 12 amino acids. CDR1 and CDR2 from the germline V gene are SNHLY and FYNNEI. V gave up 8 bases and J gave up 3 bases, with 8 bases separating them. CDR3 region: CASSTANQPQHF. CDR3 coding DNA: TGTGCCAGCTCGACAGCCAATCAGCCCCAGCATTTT.

Ten or more counts support this clonotype. The genes are TRBV5-1 and TRBJ1-1; 10 nucleotides agree with TRBD1. CDR1 and CDR2 from the germline V gene are SGHRS and YFSETQ. This CDR3 is 14 amino acids long. After removal of 2 bases from V and 7 bases from J, the junction contained 5 bases not matched to a gene. CDR3 DNA: TGCGCCAGCAGCTTTGACAGGGGGCAGGGTGAAGCTTTCTTT. Encoded protein: CASSFDRGQGEAFF.

The rearrangement joins TRBV6-1 to TRBJ1-1; D unclear. The CDR3 runs 11 residues. Germline loops: CDR1 MNHNS, CDR2 SASEGT. The V and J ends lost 10 bases and 4 bases respectively, with 10 bases between them. Here the CDR3 reads CAITVGTEAFF. The CDR3 DNA follows: TGTGCCATTACGGTTGGCACTGAAGCTTTCTTT.

This clonotype came up many times. This chain links TRBV7-9 with TRBJ1-1, with 10 bases matching TRBD1. The length of the CDR3 is 16 residues. The V and J ends lost 6 bases and 5 bases, in that order; junction bases with no gene match: 12. Germline V lookup: CDR1 SEHNR, CDR2 FQNEAQ (reference sequence). The CDR3 coding sequence is TGTGCCAGCAGGCAGAGCGTCAGGACAGGGGGGACTGAAGCTTTCTTT. The encoded protein is CASRQSVRTGGTEAFF. Looking up the rest from reference TRBV7-9 and TRBJ1-1 gives the full variable domain: DTGVSQNPRHKITKRGQNVTFRCDPISEHNRLYWYRQTLGQGPEFLTYFQNEAQLEKSRLLSDRFSAERPKGSFSTLEIQRTEQGDSAMYLCASRQSVRTGGTEAFFGQGTRLTVV.

The J gene is TRBJ2-3, the V gene TRBV6-1; 7 bases agree with TRBD1. Trimming removed 0 bases from V and 0 bases from J; junction bases left unmatched: 9. Germline V gene lookup returns CDR1 MNHNS and CDR2 SASEGT. There are 18 residues in the CDR3. CDR3: CASSEATGWGTSTDTQYF. Here the CDR3 DNA reads TGTGCCAGCAGTGAAGCGACAGGGTGGGGAACTAGCACAGATACGCAGTATTTT.

This clonotype showed up just a few times. This sequence joins TRBV9 and TRBJ2-2; no clear D. The CDR3 totals 13 residues. Looked up from germline, CDR1 is SGDLS and CDR2 is YYNGEE. The V end lost 3 bases, the J end lost 5 bases, and 8 bases lay between the germline ends. The CDR3 sequence: CASSGTLTGELFF. The CDR3 region has the DNA TGTGCCAGCAGCGGGACCTTAACCGGGGAGCTGTTTTTT.

This clonotype was observed a few times. The gene calls are TRBV28 and TRBJ1-1; the D gene is possibly TRBD1 (6 bases). The CDR3 length is 14 residues. CDR1 is MDHEN and CDR2 is SYDVKM in the germline V gene. Trimming took off 4 bases at V and 6 bases at J, with 15 bases between the two ends. Here the CDR3 DNA reads TGTGCCAGCAGTTCAACCGCTGGGACATCTGAAGCTTTCTTT. It specifies CASSSTAGTSEAFF.

This clonotype was detected ten times or more. The genes are TRBV20-1 and TRBJ2-7; D remains unclear. The CDR3 is 11 residues long. In germline, CDR1 is DFQATT, CDR2 SNEGSKA (reference sequence). V lost 5 bases, J lost 9 bases, and 14 bases lay in between. The CDR3 DNA reads as TGCAGTGCTCAACCCTCTTTGGGGCAGTACTTC. It specifies CSAQPSLGQYF.

This clonotype was seen a few times. This rearrangement joins TRBV2 to TRBJ2-3; 8 nucleotides match TRBD2. J gave up 7 bases and V 0 bases, and 3 bases lay outside the gene matches. The CDR3 has 14 amino acids. Germline V gene lookup returns CDR1 SNHLY and CDR2 FYNNEI. The CDR3 sequence: CASSEALAGYTQYF. The DNA of the CDR3 is TGTGCCAGCAGTGAAGCGTTAGCGGGATATACGCAGTATTTT.

This clonotype came up a few times. The V gene is TRBV4-3, the J gene TRBJ2-1; D unclear. The CDR3 extends over 12 amino acids. In germline, CDR1 is LGHNA, CDR2 YSLEER. Between the trimmed V and J ends, which lost 4 bases and 5 bases, there was a span of 6 bases. The CDR3 loop reads CASSLRHNEQFF. The CDR3 DNA sequence: TGCGCCAGCAGCCTCCGACACAATGAGCAGTTCTTC.

This clonotype showed up just once. This may arise from a read error, as a much more abundant clone is one base away. This chain joins TRBV27 and TRBJ2-1; D remains unclear. Germline V gene sequence: CDR1 MNHEY, CDR2 SMNVEV (reference sequence). The CDR3 is 16 amino acids. The CDR3 DNA reads as TGTGCCACCAGTGATTTGCCGGGCGCCTTGGGCGGTGAGCAGTTCTTC. Translated: CATSDLPGALGGEQFF.

V is TRBV9 and J is TRBJ2-6; maybe TRBD2 (5 bases). Trimming removed 4 bases at V and 0 bases at J, with 20 bases between. The CDR3 totals 19 residues. Per the germline V gene, CDR1 is SGDLS and CDR2 is YYNGEE. CDR3 DNA: TGTGCCAGCAGCCTCCCCCGGGTCCGGGAACCCTCTGGGGCCAACGTCCTGACTTTC. Amino acid sequence: CASSLPRVREPSGANVLTF.

This clonotype was seen ten or more times. This chain connects TRBV27 to TRBJ2-7; 10 nucleotides agree with TRBD2. The CDR3 loop spans 15 amino acids. V dropped 3 bases and J dropped 7; count of bases not matched to a gene: 9. The germline gives CDR1 MNHEY, CDR2 SMNVEV (reference sequence). Here the CDR3 reads CASSFIAGGGREQYF. CDR3 coding DNA: TGTGCCAGCAGTTTTATAGCGGGAGGAGGAAGGGAGCAGTACTTC.

This clonotype was counted once. The chain has TRBV15 and TRBJ2-7; D ambiguous. Trimming shortened V by 0 bases and J by 1 base, and 10 bases separated the two germline ends. The V gene's germline CDR1 is LNHNV and CDR2 YYDKDF (reference sequence). The CDR3 consists of 15 residues. Here the CDR3 reads CATSREAVESYEQYF. The CDR3 coding sequence is TGTGCCACCAGCAGAGAGGCCGTCGAGTCCTACGAGCAGTACTTC. Full variable domain (missing parts from reference TRBV15 and TRBJ2-7): DAMVIQNPRYQVTQFGKPVTLSCSQTLNHNVMYWYQQKSSQAPKLLFHYYDKDFNNEADTPDNFQSRRPNTSFCFLDIRSPGLGDTAMYLCATSREAVESYEQYFGPGTRLTVT.

This clonotype was picked up many times. The V and J genes are TRBV28 and TRBJ2-2, with TRBD2 matching 8 bases. This CDR3 is built from 16 residues. Germline-derived CDR1 and CDR2 are MDHEN and SYDVKM. V was clipped by 5 bases and J by 0 bases; unmatched bases: 5. The CDR3 reads CASSLLAETNTGELFF. Here the CDR3 DNA reads TGTGCCAGCAGTCTACTAGCGGAAACGAACACCGGGGAGCTGTTTTTT.

This clonotype was seen many times. The rearrangement uses TRBV10-3 and TRBJ1-1, with TRBD1 matching 9 bases. Unmatched junction bases numbered 9, after V lost 5 bases and J lost 5 bases. Germline assignment: CDR1 ENHRY and CDR2 SYGVKD. The CDR3 is 15 amino acids. This CDR3 is CAISSLGQGETEAFF. CDR3 nucleotide sequence: TGTGCCATCAGTTCTTTGGGACAGGGTGAGACTGAAGCTTTCTTT.

This clonotype was seen repeatedly, ten times or more. The chain combines TRBV20-1 with TRBJ1-4; D uncertain. Germline assignment: CDR1 DFQATT and CDR2 SNEGSKA (reference sequence). V lost 5 bases and J lost 8, with 15 bases in between. The CDR3 has 13 amino acids. The CDR3: CSAESEIDEKLFF. CDR3 coding DNA: TGCAGTGCTGAGAGCGAGATCGACGAAAAACTGTTTTTT.

This clonotype has at least ten counts. The V and J genes are TRBV12-3 or TRBV12-4 and TRBJ1-1; D remains ambiguous. The CDR3 length is 15 residues. The germline V and J ends were trimmed by 2 bases and 0 bases, with 10 bases remaining between them. CDR3 sequence reads: CASSLWVGMNTEAFF. In nucleotides, the CDR3 is TGTGCCAGCAGTTTATGGGTGGGTATGAACACTGAAGCTTTCTTT.

This clonotype occurred many times. V is TRBV7-9 and J is TRBJ2-5; 7 bases agree with TRBD1. The CDR3 is 14 amino acids. CDR1 SEHNR and CDR2 FQNEAQ come from the germline V gene (reference sequence). The J segment lost 4 bases and the V segment lost 5 bases, leaving 7 bases of the junction unmatched. This CDR3 reads CASSRQGERETQYF. DNA of the CDR3: TGTGCCAGCAGCAGGCAGGGGGAGCGAGAGACCCAGTACTTC.

This clonotype was recorded many times. The V and J genes are TRBV27 and TRBJ2-7; D could derive from TRBD1 or TRBD2 (6 bases each). CDR3 length: 16 amino acids. CDR1 and CDR2 (germline): MNHEY, SMNVEV (reference sequence). The V end was cut by 5 bases, the J end by 1 base, with 18 bases between. The CDR3 DNA reads as TGTGCCAGCAGTACGGGGGCTGCGGGAAAATCCTACGAGCAGTACTTC. Translating gives CASSTGAAGKSYEQYF.

This clonotype was observed a handful of times. The chain combines TRBV3-1 with TRBJ2-7, with TRBD2 identical over 7 bases. Germline lookup yields CDR1 LGHDT and CDR2 YNNKEL (reference sequence). The CDR3 has 16 amino acids. V lost 1 base to trimming and J lost 0 bases; unmatched junction nucleotides: 6. CDR3 residues: CASSQVRGSGSYEQYF. In nucleotides, the CDR3 is TGTGCCAGCAGCCAAGTCCGCGGGAGCGGCTCCTACGAGCAGTACTTC.